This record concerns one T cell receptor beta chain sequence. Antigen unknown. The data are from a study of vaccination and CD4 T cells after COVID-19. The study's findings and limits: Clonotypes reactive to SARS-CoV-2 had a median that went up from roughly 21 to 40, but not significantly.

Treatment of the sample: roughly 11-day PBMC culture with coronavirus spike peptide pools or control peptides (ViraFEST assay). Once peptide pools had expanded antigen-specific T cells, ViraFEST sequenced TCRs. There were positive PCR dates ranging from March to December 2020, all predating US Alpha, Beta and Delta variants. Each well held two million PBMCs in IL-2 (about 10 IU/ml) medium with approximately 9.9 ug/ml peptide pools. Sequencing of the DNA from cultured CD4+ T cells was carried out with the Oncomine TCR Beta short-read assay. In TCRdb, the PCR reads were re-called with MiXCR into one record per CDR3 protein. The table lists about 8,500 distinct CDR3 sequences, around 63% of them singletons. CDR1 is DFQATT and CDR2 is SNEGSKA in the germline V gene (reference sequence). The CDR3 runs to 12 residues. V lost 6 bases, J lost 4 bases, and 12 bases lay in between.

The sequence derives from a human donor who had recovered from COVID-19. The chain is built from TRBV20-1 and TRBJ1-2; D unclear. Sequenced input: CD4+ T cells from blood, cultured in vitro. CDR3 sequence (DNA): TGCAGTGCGCCACGGGGAACCTATGGCTACACCTTC. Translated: CSAPRGTYGYTF.